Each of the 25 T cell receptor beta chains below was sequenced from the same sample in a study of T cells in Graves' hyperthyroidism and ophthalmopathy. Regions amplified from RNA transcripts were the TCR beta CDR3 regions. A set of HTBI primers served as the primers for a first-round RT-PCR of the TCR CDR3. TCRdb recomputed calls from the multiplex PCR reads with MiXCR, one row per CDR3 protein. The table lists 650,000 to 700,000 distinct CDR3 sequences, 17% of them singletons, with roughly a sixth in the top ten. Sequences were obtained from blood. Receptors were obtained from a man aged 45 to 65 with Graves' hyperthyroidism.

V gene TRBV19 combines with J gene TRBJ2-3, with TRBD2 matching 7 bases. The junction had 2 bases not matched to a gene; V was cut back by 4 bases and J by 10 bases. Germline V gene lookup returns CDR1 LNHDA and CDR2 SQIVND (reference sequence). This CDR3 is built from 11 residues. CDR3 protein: CASSTAGPQYF. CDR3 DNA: TGTGCCAGTAGTACAGCGGGACCGCAGTATTTT.

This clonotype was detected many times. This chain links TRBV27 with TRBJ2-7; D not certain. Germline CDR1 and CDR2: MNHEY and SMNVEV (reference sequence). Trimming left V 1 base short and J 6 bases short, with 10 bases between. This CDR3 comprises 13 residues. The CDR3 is CASSLLSGREQYF. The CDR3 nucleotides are TGTGCCAGCAGTTTATTATCGGGTCGCGAGCAGTACTTC.

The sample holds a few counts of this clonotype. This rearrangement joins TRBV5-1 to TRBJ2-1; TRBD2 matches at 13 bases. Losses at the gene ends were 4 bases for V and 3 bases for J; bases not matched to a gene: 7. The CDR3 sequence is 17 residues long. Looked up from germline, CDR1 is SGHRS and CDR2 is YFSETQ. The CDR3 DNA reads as TGCGCCAGCAGCCTAGGACTAGCGGGAGCAGTCTACAATGAGCAGTTCTTC. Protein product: CASSLGLAGAVYNEQFF.

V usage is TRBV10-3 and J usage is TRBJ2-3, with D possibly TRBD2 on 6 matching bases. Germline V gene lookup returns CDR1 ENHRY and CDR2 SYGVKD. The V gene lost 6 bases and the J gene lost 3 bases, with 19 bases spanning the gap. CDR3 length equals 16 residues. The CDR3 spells CAIRDFGTPLTDTQYF. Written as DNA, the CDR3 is TGTGCCATCAGAGACTTCGGGACTCCGTTAACAGATACGCAGTATTTT.

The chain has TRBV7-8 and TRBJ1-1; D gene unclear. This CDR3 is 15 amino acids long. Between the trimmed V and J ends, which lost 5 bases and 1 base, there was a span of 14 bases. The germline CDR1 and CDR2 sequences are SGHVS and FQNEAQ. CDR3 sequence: CASSPSHETNTEAFF. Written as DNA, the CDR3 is TGTGCCAGCAGCCCGAGCCACGAAACGAACACTGAAGCTTTCTTT.

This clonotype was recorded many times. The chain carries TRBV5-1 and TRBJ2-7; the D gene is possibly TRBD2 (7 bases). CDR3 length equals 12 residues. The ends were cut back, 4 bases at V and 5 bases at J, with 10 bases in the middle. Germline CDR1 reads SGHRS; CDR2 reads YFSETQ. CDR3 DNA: TGCGCCAGCAGCCGCGGGGGCCACGAGCAGTACTTC. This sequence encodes CASSRGGHEQYF.

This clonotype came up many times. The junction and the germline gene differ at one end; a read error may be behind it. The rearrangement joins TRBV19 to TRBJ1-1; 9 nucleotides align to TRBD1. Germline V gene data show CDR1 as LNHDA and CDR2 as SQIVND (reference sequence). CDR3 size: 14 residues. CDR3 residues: CASSQGQGGTAAFF. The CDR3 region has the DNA TGTGCCAGTAGTCAGGGACAGGGAGGAACTGCAGCTTTCTTT.

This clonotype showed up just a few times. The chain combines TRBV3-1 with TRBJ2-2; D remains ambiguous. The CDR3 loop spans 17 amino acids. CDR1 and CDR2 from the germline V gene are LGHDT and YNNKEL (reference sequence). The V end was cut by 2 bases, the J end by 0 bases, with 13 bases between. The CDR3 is CASSQIVTNPNTGELFF. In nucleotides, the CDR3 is TGTGCCAGCAGCCAAATAGTTACTAACCCGAACACCGGGGAGCTGTTTTTT.

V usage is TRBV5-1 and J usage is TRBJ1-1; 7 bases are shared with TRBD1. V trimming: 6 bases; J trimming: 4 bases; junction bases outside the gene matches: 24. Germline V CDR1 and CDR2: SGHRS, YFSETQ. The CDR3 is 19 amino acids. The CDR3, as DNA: TGCGCCAGCACATCGGTTCAATCCTCGGACAGGATGGTAGGCACTGAAGCTTTCTTT. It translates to CASTSVQSSDRMVGTEAFF. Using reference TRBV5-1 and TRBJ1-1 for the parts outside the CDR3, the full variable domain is KAGVTQTPRYLIKTRGQQVTLSCSPISGHRSVSWYQQTPGQGLQFLFEYFSETQRNKGNFPGRFSGRQFSNSRSEMNVSTLELGDSALYLCASTSVQSSDRMVGTEAFFGQGTRLTVV.

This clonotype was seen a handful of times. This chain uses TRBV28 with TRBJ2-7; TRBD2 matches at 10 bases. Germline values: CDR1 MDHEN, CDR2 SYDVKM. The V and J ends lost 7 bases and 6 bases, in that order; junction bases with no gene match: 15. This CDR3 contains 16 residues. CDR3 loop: CASTFPSGSSLSEQYF. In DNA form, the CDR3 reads TGTGCCAGCACCTTCCCTAGCGGGAGCAGCTTGAGCGAGCAGTACTTC.

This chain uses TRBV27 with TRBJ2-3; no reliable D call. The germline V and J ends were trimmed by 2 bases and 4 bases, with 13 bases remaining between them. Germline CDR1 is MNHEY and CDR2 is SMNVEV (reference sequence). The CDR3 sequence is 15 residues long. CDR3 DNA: TGTGCCAGCAGTTTACCCCCTGGTAGTCCAGATACGCAGTATTTT. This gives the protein CASSLPPGSPDTQYF.

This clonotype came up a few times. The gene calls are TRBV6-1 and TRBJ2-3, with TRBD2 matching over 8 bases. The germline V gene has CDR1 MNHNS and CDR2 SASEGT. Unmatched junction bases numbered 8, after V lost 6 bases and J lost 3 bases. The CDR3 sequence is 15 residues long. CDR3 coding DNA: TGTGCCAGCAGGACTAGCACGGGAGGGACAGATACGCAGTATTTT. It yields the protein CASRTSTGGTDTQYF.

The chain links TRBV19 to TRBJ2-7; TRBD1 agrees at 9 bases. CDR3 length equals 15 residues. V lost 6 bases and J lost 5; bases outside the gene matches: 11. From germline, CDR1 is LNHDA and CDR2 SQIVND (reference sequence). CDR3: CASSHLTGTGNEQYF. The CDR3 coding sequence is TGTGCCAGTAGCCATCTAACCGGGACAGGGAACGAGCAGTACTTC.

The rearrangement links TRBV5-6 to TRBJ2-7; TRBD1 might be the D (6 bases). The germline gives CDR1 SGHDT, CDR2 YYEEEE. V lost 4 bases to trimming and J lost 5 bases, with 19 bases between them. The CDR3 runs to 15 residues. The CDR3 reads CASSRRGQGHHEQYF. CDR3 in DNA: TGTGCCAGCAGCCGAAGGGGTCAGGGGCACCACGAGCAGTACTTC.

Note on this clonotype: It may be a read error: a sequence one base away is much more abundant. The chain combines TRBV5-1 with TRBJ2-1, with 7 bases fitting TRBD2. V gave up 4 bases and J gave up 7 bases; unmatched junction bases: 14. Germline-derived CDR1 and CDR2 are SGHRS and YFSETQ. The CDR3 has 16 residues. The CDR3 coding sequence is TGCGCCAGCAGCCCCTATACTAGCGAGAGTCGGAATGAGCAGTTCTTC. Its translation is CASSPYTSESRNEQFF.

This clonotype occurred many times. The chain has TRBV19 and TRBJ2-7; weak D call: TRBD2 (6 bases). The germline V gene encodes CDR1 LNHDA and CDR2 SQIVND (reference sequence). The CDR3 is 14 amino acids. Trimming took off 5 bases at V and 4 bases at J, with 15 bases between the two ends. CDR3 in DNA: TGTGCCAGTAGTCCCGCCGGGACTTCATACGAGCAGTACTTC. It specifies CASSPAGTSYEQYF.

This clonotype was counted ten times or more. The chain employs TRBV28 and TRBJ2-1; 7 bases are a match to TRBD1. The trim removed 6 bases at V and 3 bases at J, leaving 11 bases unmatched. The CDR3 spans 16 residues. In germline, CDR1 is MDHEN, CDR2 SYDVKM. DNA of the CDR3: TGTGCCAGCAGCTCGGCCGGGTCAGGGGGCTACAATGAGCAGTTCTTC. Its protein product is CASSSAGSGGYNEQFF.

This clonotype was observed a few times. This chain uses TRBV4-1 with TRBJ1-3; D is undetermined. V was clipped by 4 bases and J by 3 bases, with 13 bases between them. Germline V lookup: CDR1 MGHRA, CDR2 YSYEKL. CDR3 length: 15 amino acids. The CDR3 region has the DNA TGCGCCAGCAGCCTCCAGGACCTTCATGGAAACACCATATATTTT. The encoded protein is CASSLQDLHGNTIYF.

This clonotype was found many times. CDR3 loop: CASSQDHGNTEAFF. The CDR3 coding sequence is TGCGCCAGCAGCCAAGATCACGGGAACACTGAAGCTTTCTTT. J is TRBJ1-1 and V is TRBV4-1; D is undetermined. The germline V gene has CDR1 MGHRA and CDR2 YSYEKL. This CDR3 is 14 amino acids long. V lost 0 bases and J lost 1, with 6 bases in between.

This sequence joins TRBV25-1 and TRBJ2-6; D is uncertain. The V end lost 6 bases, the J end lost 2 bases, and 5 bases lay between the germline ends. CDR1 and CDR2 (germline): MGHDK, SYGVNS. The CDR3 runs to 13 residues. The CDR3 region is CASRDAGANVLTF. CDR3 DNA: TGTGCCAGCAGGGACGCTGGGGCCAACGTCCTGACTTTC. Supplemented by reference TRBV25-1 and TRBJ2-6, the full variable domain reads EADIYQTPRYLVIGTGKKITLECSQTMGHDKMYWYQQDPGMELHLIHYSYGVNSTEKGDLSSESTVSRIRTEHFPLTLESARPSHTSQYLCASRDAGANVLTFGAGSRLTVL.

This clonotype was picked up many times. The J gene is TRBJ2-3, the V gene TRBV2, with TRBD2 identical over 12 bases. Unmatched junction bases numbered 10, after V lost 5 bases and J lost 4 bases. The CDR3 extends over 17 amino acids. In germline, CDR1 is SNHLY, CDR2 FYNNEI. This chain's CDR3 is CASSQVTLAGGPDTQYF. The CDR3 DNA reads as TGTGCCAGCAGTCAGGTTACGCTAGCGGGAGGGCCAGATACGCAGTATTTT.

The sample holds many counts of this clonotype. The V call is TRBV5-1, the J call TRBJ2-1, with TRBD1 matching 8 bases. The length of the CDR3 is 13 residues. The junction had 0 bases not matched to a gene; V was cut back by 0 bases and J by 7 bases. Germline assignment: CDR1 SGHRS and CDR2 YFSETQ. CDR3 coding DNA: TGCGCCAGCAGCTTGGGACAGGGGAATGAGCAGTTCTTC. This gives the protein CASSLGQGNEQFF.

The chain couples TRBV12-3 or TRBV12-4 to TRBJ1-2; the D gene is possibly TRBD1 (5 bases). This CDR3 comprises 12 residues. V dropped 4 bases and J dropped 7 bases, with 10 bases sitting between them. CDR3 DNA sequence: TGTGCCAGCAGTTCAGGGATTGTTGGCTACACCTTC. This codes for CASSSGIVGYTF.

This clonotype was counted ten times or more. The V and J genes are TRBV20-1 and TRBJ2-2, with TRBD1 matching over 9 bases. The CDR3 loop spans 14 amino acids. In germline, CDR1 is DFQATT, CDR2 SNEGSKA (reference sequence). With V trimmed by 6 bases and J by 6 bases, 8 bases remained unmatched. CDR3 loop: CSALPWTGAGELFF. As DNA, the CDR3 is TGCAGTGCGCTGCCTTGGACAGGGGCCGGGGAGCTGTTTTTT.

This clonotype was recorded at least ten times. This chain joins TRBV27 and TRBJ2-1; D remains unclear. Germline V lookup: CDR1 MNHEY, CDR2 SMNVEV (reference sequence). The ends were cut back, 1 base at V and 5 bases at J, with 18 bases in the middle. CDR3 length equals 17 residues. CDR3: CASSLYVRDAFDNEQFF. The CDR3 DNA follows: TGTGCCAGCAGTTTATATGTAAGGGATGCCTTCGACAATGAGCAGTTCTTC.